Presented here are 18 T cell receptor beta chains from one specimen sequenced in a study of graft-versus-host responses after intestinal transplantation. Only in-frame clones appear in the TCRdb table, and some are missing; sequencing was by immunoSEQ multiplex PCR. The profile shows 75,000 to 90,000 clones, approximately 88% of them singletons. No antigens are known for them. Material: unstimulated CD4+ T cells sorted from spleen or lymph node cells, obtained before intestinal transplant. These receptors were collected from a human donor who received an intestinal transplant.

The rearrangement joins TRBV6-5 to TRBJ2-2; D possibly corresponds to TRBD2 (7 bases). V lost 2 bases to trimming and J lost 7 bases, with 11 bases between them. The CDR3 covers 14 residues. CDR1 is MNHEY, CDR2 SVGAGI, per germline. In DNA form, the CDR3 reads TGTGCCAGCAGTTACCGCGGGGGCGGCGGGGAGCTGTTTTTT. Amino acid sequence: CASSYRGGGGELFF.

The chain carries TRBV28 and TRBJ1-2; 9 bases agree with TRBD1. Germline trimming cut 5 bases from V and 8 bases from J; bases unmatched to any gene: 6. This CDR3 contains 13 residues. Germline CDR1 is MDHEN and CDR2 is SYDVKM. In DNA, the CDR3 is TGTGCCAGCAGTCAACAGGGGGCGAGGGGCTACACCTTC. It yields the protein CASSQQGARGYTF.

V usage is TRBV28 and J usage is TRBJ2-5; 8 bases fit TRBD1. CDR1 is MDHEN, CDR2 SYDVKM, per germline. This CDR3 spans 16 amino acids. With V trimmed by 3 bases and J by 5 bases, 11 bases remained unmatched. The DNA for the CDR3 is TGTGCCAGCAGTTTTGATGTGACAGGGGATAGGGAGACCCAGTACTTC. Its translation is CASSFDVTGDRETQYF.

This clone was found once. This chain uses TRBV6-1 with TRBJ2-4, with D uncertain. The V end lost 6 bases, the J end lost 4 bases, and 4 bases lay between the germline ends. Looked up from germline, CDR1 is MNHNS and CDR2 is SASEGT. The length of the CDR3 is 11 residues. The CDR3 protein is CASSLKNIQYF. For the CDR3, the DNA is TGTGCCAGCAGCCTTAAAAACATTCAGTACTTC.

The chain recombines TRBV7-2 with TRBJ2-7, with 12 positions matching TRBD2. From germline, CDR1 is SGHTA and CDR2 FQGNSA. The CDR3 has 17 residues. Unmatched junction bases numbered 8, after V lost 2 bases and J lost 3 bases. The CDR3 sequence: CASSLRPSGRAHYEQYF. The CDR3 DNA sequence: TGTGCCAGCAGCTTACGCCCTAGCGGGAGGGCCCACTACGAGCAGTACTTC.

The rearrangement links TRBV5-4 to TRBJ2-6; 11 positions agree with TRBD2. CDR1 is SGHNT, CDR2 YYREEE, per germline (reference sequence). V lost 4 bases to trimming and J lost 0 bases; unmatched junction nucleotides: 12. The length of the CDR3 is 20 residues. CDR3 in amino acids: CASSPGGLLAGVSGANVLTF. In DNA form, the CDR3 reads TGTGCCAGCAGCCCGGGGGGGTTACTAGCGGGAGTCTCTGGGGCCAACGTCCTGACTTTC.

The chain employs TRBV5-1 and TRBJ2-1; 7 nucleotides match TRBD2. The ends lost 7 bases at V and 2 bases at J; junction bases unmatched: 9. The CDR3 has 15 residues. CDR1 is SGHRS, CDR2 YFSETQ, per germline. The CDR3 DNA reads TGCGCCAGCCATTTGGCGGGACTAACCTACAATGAGCAGTTCTTC. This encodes CASHLAGLTYNEQFF.

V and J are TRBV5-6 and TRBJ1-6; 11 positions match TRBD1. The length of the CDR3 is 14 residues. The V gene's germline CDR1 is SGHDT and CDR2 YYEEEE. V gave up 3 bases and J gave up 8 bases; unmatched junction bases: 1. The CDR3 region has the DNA TGTGCCAGCAGCTCGGGACAGGGGGATTCACCCCTCCACTTT. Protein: CASSSGQGDSPLHF. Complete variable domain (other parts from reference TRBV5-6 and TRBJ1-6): DAGVTQSPTHLIKTRGQQVTLRCSPKSGHDTVSWYQQALGQGPQFIFQYYEEEERQRGNFPDRFSGHQFPNYSSELNVNALLLGDSALYLCASSSGQGDSPLHFGNGTRLTVT.

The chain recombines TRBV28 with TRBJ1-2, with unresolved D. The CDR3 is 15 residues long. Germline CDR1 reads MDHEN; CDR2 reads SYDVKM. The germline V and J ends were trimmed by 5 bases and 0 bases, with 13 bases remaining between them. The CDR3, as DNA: TGTGCCAGCAGTCCCGTGGAGGGAACTAACTATGGCTACACCTTC. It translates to CASSPVEGTNYGYTF.

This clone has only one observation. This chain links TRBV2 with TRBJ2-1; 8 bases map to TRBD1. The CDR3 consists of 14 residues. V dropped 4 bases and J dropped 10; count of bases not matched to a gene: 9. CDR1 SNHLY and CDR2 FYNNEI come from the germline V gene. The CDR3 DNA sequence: TGTGCCAGCAGTGCTCAACAGGGGGGTCACGAGCAGTTCTTC. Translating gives CASSAQQGGHEQFF.

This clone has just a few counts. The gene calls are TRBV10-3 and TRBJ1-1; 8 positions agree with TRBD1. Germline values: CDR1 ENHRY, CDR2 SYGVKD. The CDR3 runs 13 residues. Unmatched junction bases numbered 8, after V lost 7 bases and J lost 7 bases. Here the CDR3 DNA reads TGTGCCATCATGTCAGGGGGCCTAGATGAAGCTTTCTTT. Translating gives CAIMSGGLDEAFF.

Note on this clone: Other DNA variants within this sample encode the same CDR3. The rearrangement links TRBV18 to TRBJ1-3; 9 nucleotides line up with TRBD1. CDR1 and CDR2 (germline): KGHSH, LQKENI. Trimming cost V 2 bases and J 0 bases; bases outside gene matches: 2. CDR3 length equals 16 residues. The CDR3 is CASSPGQGSSGNTIYF. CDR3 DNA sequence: TGTGCCAGCTCACCAGGACAGGGGAGCTCTGGAAACACCATATATTTT.

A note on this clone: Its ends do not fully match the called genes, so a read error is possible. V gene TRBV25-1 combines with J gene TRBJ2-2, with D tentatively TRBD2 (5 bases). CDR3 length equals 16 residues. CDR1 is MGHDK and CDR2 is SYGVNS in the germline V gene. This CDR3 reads CASSESRTGNPGELFF. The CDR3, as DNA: TGTGCCAGCAGTGAATCCCGGACGGGGAACCCCGGGGAGCTGTTTTTT.

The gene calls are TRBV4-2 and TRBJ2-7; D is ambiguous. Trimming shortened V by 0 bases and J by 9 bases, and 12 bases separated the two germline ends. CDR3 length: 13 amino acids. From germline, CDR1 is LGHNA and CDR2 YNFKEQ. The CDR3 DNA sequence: TGTGCCAGCAGCCAAGAAATATACTCCCCGCAGTACTTC. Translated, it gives CASSQEIYSPQYF.

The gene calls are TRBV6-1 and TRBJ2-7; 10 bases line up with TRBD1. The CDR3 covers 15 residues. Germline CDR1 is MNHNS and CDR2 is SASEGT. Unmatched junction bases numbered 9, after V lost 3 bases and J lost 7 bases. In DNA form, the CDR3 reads TGTGCCAGCAGTGACAGGACAGGGGGAGGGCGGGAGCAGTACTTC. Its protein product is CASSDRTGGGREQYF.

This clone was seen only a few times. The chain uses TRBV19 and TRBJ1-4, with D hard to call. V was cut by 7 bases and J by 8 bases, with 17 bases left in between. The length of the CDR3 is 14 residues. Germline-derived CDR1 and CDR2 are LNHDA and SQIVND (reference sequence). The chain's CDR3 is CASTVGPPQEKLFF. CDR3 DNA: TGTGCCAGTACCGTGGGCCCGCCACAGGAAAAACTGTTTTTT.

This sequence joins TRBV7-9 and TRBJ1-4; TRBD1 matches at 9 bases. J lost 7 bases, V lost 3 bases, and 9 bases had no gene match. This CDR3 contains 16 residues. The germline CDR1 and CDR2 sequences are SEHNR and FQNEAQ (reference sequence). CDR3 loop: CASSLGRQGVFEKLFF. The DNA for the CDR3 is TGTGCCAGCAGCTTGGGCAGACAGGGGGTATTTGAAAAACTGTTTTTT.

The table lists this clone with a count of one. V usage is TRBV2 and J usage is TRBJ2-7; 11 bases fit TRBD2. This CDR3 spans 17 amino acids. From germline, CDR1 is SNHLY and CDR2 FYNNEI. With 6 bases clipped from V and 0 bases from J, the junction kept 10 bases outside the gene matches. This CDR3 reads CASSRASGGPSSYEQYF. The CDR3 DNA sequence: TGTGCCAGCAGCCGTGCTAGCGGGGGGCCCAGCTCCTACGAGCAGTACTTC.